This T cell receptor (beta chain) was captured in a study of blood T cell repertoires in COVID-19 (dated by TCRdb to the early 2020s). Study-level background: Samples from collaborators originated in the United States, Italy and Spain and spanned both the acute and convalescent phases of COVID-19. The prospective study material was composed of cDNA or gDNA derived from T cells, B-cell-depleted T cells, or PBMCs. The dataset comprised deeply sampled blood TCRbeta repertoires from subjects exposed to, actively infected with, or recovered from COVID-19. The repertoires were released in a freely available public database intended as a resource for research on the immune response to SARS-CoV-2. The samples were drawn from two sources: the first 160 participants of the ongoing ImmuneRACE study, and 1,000 to 1,500 subjects contributed by 6 global collaborators. Sample metadata almost always included a de-identified subject ID, COVID-19 status, age in years and sex. HLA class I and class II types, where available, came from metadata supplied by the sample provider rather than from assay-based typing.

Concerning this clone: It lacks a known antigen. No much larger clone is present one base from it, and per-base qualities are unavailable.

TCRbeta CDR3 regions were amplified from genomic DNA using the immunoSEQ Assay, a bias-controlled multiplex PCR. Regarding the original processing steps: The number of nucleated cells in each sample was estimated by amplification of reference gene primers within the assay. Sequence reads were collapsed and filtered to measure the absolute abundance of every unique TCRbeta CDR3 rearrangement. For each sample, productive Simpson clonality was calculated as the square root of Simpson's diversity index across productive rearrangements. TCRdb provides this immuneACCESS table in a form limited to in-frame rearrangements. Some clones are lacking; in checked studies, under half of them reflect an unresolved V gene, and why the rest are absent is not known. V, J and clone size are those of that table, while D and trimming were read from the DNA. Present in this sample are some 260,000 clones, more than 65% of which were seen just once. The ten largest clones represent roughly 3.1% of the sample.

Whole blood was collected in K2EDTA tubes by collaborating institutions according to the institutions' own protocols. For TCRbeta analysis, collaborators shipped samples as frozen whole blood, isolated PBMCs, or DNA extracted from either of those sample types. From the germline V gene (reference sequence), CDR1 is SEHNR and CDR2 is FQNEAQ. Germline trimming: 4 bases from V, 4 bases from J; junction bases outside gene matches: 10. The CDR3 starts with the cysteine, ends with the phenylalanine, and has 16 residues. Kept here is only the CDR3 DNA, which spans 48 bases and is read in frame from base 1. General findings and caveats noted by the study authors: The amount of clinical and demographic metadata varied by source and participant and was provided uncurated.

This receptor was obtained from a woman younger than 35 with acute or convalescent COVID-19. The rearrangement joined TRBV7-9 to TRBJ1-5, and 7 bases in between align with TRBD1. The sample was peripheral blood. The nucleotide sequence reads TGTGCCAGCAGCTCCGACAAACAGGGGTGGAATCAGCCCCAGCATTTT. Its protein product is CASSSDKQGWNQPQHF.